The rows below give T cell receptor beta chains drawn from one sample of a study of control samples from healthy donors and cancer patients. Here immunoSEQ multiplex PCR was the method, and the copy in TCRdb shows in-frame clones only, minus some. This sample has tens of thousands of clones, with 84% found just once. The specimen was blood. The receptors were sampled from a man aged 50-60 years in good health. Both conserved end residues are part of each CDR3. A D gene is named only where the DNA matches it firmly. Clone size is not always given. Where it is, it says once, few, many or a class for expanded clones.

abundance	d_gene	v_gene	j_gene	CDR3aa	CDR3nt
-	TRBD1	TRBV7-2	TRBJ2-5	CASSTRGQGVQETQYF	TGTGCCAGCAGCACCCGGGGACAGGGGGTACAAGAGACCCAGTACTTC
-	-	TRBV5-6	TRBJ1-5	CASSRLAGWAGGNQPQHF	TGTGCCAGCAGCCGCTTGGCGGGTTGGGCCGGAGGCAATCAGCCCCAGCATTTT
once	-	TRBV28	TRBJ1-5	CASSFRQGGNQPQHF	TGTGCCAGCAGTTTTCGCCAGGGTGGCAATCAGCCCCAGCATTTT
-	-	TRBV28	TRBJ2-7	CASRRGALGPYEQYF	TGTGCCAGCAGGCGAGGGGCACTGGGTCCCTACGAGCAGTACTTC
-	-	TRBV11-2	TRBJ1-1	CASRTMGRAGGKTEAFF	TGTGCCAGCAGAACAATGGGGCGGGCGGGTGGCAAGACTGAAGCTTTCTTT
-	TRBD1	TRBV5-1	TRBJ1-2	CASSTGQGADGYTF	TGCGCCAGCAGCACGGGACAGGGTGCGGACGGCTACACCTTC
-	-	TRBV19	TRBJ1-5	CASRPLSTGISNQPQHF	TGTGCCAGTAGGCCCCTCTCGACAGGAATTAGCAATCAGCCCCAGCATTTT
-	-	TRBV27	TRBJ1-1	CASRKVGGLLNTEAFF	TGTGCCAGCAGAAAGGTGGGGGGTCTCTTGAACACTGAAGCTTTCTTT
-	-	TRBV5-4	TRBJ2-7	CASREGHGAYEQYF	TGTGCCAGCAGAGAGGGGCATGGGGCGTACGAGCAGTACTTC
-	-	TRBV6-2/TRBV6-3	TRBJ1-5	CASSYPGRVNQPQHF	TGTGCCAGCAGTTACCCCGGACGTGTCAATCAGCCCCAGCATTTT
-	-	TRBV19	TRBJ2-7	CASSAGGYEQYF	TGTGCCAGTAGTGCAGGGGGGTACGAGCAGTACTTC
-	TRBD2	TRBV5-1	TRBJ2-1	CASSFGGSSYNEQFF	TGCGCCAGCAGCTTCGGGGGGTCTTCCTACAATGAGCAGTTCTTC
-	TRBD2	TRBV7-2	TRBJ2-1	CASSLTLAGGEQFF	TGTGCCAGCAGCTTAACGCTAGCGGGAGGTGAGCAGTTCTTC
-	TRBD2	TRBV10-3	TRBJ2-3	CAIKGASGNPDTQYF	TGTGCCATCAAAGGGGCTAGCGGGAACCCAGATACGCAGTATTTT
-	TRBD2	TRBV30	TRBJ2-3	CAWSRGTSGIKTDTQYF	TGTGCCTGGAGTCGCGGGACTAGCGGGATTAAAACAGATACGCAGTATTTT
-	-	TRBV5-7	TRBJ1-5	CASSLEAGGNQPQHF	TGTGCCAGCAGCTTGGAGGCAGGGGGCAATCAGCCCCAGCATTTT
-	TRBD1	TRBV2	TRBJ1-1	CASTDGTGGLGWTEAFF	TGTGCCAGCACCGATGGGACAGGGGGCTTAGGATGGACTGAAGCTTTCTTT
-	TRBD1	TRBV5-6	TRBJ1-2	CASSLATGGRGYTF	TGTGCCAGCAGCCTTGCAACAGGGGGCCGCGGCTACACCTTC
-	TRBD2	TRBV10-3	TRBJ2-5	CAISGGSGQETQYF	TGTGCCATCAGTGGCGGGAGCGGTCAAGAGACCCAGTACTTC
-	TRBD1	TRBV18	TRBJ1-5	CASSPTPGTERNQPQHF	TGTGCCAGCTCACCGACCCCCGGGACAGAACGCAATCAGCCCCAGCATTTT
-	-	TRBV4-2	TRBJ2-7	CASSPRAEAYEQYF	TGTGCCAGCAGCCCTCGGGCGGAAGCCTACGAGCAGTACTTC
-	TRBD1	TRBV15	TRBJ2-7	CATSPWDSYEQYF	TGTGCCACCAGCCCCTGGGACAGCTACGAGCAGTACTTC
-	TRBD1	TRBV5-4	TRBJ2-2	CASSSTGGRSGELFF	TGTGCCAGCAGCTCGACAGGGGGCCGGTCCGGGGAGCTGTTTTTT
-	TRBD2	TRBV7-2	TRBJ2-3	CASSFWGREGTDTQYF	TGTGCCAGCAGCTTTTGGGGGCGGGAGGGGACAGATACGCAGTATTTT
-	TRBD1	TRBV6-6	TRBJ2-6	CASSSRDSSGANVLTF	TGTGCCAGCAGTTCCAGGGACAGTTCTGGGGCCAACGTCCTGACTTTC
-	TRBD2	TRBV9	TRBJ2-2	CASNVPSGNTGELFF	TGTGCCAGCAATGTCCCTAGCGGGAACACCGGGGAGCTGTTTTTT
-	TRBD2	TRBV11-3	TRBJ2-1	CASSLLAGLYNEQFF	TGTGCCAGCAGCTTATTAGCGGGATTATACAATGAGCAGTTCTTC
-	-	TRBV19	TRBJ2-3	CASSTPRVGGTDTQYF	TGTGCCAGTAGCACCCCCCGGGTAGGGGGGACAGATACGCAGTATTTT
-	-	TRBV19	TRBJ2-5	CASSAGAGQTIQETQYF	TGTGCCAGTAGTGCAGGGGCAGGTCAAACTATCCAAGAGACCCAGTACTTC
-	-	TRBV6-5	TRBJ1-1	CASSYGAGAEAFF	TGTGCCAGCAGTTACGGGGCAGGAGCTGAAGCTTTCTTT
few	-	TRBV6-5	TRBJ2-7	CASTYTNQRSEQYF	TGTGCCAGTACCTACACGAATCAGCGCTCCGAGCAGTACTTC
-	-	TRBV20-1	TRBJ1-1	CSASGGRSTEAFF	TGCAGTGCTAGTGGCGGCCGGAGCACTGAAGCTTTCTTT
-	TRBD1	TRBV12-3/TRBV12-4	TRBJ2-5	CASSGQDRKTQYF	TGTGCCAGCAGTGGACAGGACCGGAAGACCCAGTACTTC